A single sample gave rise to the 5 T cell receptor beta chains below, sequenced in a study of cytomegalovirus exposure and HLA in healthy donors listed by TCRdb under 2017. Library prep was done by the immunoSEQ multiplex PCR assay. TCRdb provides this immuneACCESS table in a form limited to in-frame rearrangements. Some clones are lacking; in checked studies, under half of them reflect an unresolved V gene, and why the rest are absent is not known. This sample has around 70,000 clones in its table, and 94% of those were observed once. The ten largest account for around 1.9% of the sample. Source material: PBMCs. The receptors were gathered from a woman under 30 in good health and CMV-seropositive.

This rearrangement joins TRBV7-9 to TRBJ2-7; D is possibly TRBD1 (5 bases). Between the trimmed V and J ends, which lost 5 bases and 3 bases, there was a span of 8 bases. This CDR3 contains 12 residues. CDR1 and CDR2 (germline): SEHNR, FQNEAQ (reference sequence). CDR3 region: CASSTGYYEQYF. The CDR3 DNA reads TGTGCCAGCAGCACAGGATACTACGAGCAGTACTTC.

The chain employs TRBV29-1 and TRBJ2-7; the D gene is possibly TRBD1 (5 bases). In germline, CDR1 is SQVTM, CDR2 ANQGSEA. The germline V and J ends were trimmed by 7 bases and 0 bases, with 16 bases remaining between them. The CDR3 extends over 14 amino acids. This CDR3 is CSAVNQGGSYEQYF. The CDR3 region has the DNA TGCAGCGCCGTGAACCAGGGCGGCTCCTACGAGCAGTACTTC.

This chain links TRBV30 with TRBJ2-1; a possible D gene is TRBD1 (6 bases). The germline CDR1 and CDR2 sequences are GTSNPN and SVGIG (reference sequence). V was pared by 4 bases and J by 0 bases, with 7 bases between. The CDR3 sequence is 13 residues long. CDR3 protein: CAWTGDSYNEQFF. DNA for the CDR3: TGTGCCTGGACAGGGGACTCCTACAATGAGCAGTTCTTC.

V is TRBV6-1 and J is TRBJ2-3; TRBD1 is a possible D gene (5 bases). Trimming stripped 4 bases from V and 4 bases from J, with 12 bases between. This CDR3 region has 14 residues. The V gene's germline CDR1 is MNHNS and CDR2 SASEGT. The CDR3 is CASSASGLADTQYF. The CDR3 DNA reads TGTGCCAGCAGTGCTTCAGGGCTCGCAGATACGCAGTATTTT.

The rearrangement joins TRBV29-1 to TRBJ1-1, with D possibly being TRBD1 (5 bases). Trimming took 2 bases from V and 4 from J, leaving 14 bases between them. Germline V gene lookup returns CDR1 SQVTM and CDR2 ANQGSEA. CDR3 length: 14 amino acids. The CDR3 DNA is TGCAGCGTTGAAACGGGGACTGTGGGCACTGAAGCTTTCTTT. This translates into CSVETGTVGTEAFF.